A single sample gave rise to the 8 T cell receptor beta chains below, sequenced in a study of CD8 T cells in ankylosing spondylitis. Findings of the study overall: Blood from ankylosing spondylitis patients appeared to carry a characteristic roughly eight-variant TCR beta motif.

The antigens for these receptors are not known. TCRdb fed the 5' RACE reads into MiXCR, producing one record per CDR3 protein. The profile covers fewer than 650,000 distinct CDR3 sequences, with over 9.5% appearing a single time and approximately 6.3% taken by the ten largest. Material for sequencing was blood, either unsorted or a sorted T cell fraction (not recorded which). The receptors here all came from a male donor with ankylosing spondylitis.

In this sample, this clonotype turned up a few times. This chain's CDR3 is CSARDGLAGGETQYF. The CDR3 nucleotides read TGCAGTGCTAGAGATGGGCTAGCGGGAGGGGAGACCCAGTACTTC. The chain recombines TRBV20-1 with TRBJ2-5, with 12 bases aligning to TRBD2. This CDR3 region has 15 residues. Looked up from germline, CDR1 is DFQATT and CDR2 is SNEGSKA (reference sequence). V was pared by 0 bases and J by 5 bases, with 4 bases of the junction left unmatched.

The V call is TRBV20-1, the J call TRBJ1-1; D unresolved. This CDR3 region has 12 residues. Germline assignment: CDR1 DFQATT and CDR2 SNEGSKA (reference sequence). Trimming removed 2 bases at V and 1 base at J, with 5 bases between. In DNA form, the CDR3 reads TGCAGTGCTAGACAGTCGAACACTGAAGCTTTCTTT. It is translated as CSARQSNTEAFF.

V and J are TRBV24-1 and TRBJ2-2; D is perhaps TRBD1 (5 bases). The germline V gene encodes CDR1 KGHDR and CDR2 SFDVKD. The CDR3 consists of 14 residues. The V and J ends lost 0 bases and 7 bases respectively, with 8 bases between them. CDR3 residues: CATSDLKGDGELFF. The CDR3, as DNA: TGTGCCACCAGTGATTTGAAAGGGGACGGGGAGCTGTTTTTT.

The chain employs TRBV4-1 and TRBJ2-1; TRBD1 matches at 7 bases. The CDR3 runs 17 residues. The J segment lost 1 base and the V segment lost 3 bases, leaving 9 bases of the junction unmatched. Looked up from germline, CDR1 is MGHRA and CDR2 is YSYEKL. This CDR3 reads CASSHIDRVGSYNEQFF. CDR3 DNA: TGCGCCAGCAGCCACATAGACAGGGTAGGATCCTACAATGAGCAGTTCTTC.

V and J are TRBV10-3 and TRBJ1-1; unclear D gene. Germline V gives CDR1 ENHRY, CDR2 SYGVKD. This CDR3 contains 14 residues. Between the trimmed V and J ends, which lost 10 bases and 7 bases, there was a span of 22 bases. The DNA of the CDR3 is TGTGCCACCCTAGAACGGGAAATTACCCTTGAAGCTTTCTTT. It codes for CATLEREITLEAFF.

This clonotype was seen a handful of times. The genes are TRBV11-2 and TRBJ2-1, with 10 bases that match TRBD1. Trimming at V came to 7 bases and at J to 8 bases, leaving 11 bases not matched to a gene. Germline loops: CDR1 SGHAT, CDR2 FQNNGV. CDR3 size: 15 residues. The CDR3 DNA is TGTGCCAGCAATTATCCGGGACAGGGGAAGGATGAGCAGTTCTTC. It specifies CASNYPGQGKDEQFF.

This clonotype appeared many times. The CDR3 sequence: CATSKQLHRVGSNQPQHF. CDR3 in DNA: TGTGCCACCAGCAAACAACTTCACAGGGTAGGAAGCAATCAGCCCCAGCATTTT. The chain combines TRBV15 with TRBJ1-5, with D tentatively TRBD1 (6 bases). Trimming removed 4 bases at V and 1 base at J, with 20 bases between. The CDR3 has 18 amino acids. Per the germline V gene, CDR1 is LNHNV and CDR2 is YYDKDF (reference sequence).

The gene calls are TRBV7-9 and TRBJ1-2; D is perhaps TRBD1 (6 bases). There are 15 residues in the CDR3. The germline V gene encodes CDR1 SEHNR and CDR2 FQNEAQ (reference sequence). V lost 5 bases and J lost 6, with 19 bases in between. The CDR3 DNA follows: TGTGCCAGCAGCCCCATGGGGGGCATTTGGCATGGCTACACCTTC. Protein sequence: CASSPMGGIWHGYTF.